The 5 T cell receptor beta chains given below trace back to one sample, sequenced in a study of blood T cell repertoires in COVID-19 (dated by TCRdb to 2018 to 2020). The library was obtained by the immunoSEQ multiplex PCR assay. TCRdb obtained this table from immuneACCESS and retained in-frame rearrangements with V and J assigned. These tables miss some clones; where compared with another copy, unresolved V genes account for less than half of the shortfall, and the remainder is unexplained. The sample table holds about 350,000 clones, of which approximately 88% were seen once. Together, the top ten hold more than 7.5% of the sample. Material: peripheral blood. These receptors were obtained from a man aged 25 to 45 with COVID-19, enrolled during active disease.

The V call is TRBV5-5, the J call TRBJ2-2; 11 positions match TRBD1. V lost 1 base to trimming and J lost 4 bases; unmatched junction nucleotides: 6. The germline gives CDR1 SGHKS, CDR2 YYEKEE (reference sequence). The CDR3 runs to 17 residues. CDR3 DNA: TGTGCCAGCAGCTTGCTTACGGGACAGGGGGTCACCGGGGAGCTGTTTTTT. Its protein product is CASSLLTGQGVTGELFF.

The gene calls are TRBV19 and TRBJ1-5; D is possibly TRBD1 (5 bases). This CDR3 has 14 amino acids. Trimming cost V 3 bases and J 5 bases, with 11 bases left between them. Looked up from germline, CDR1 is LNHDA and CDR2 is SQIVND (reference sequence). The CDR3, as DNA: TGTGCCAGTAGTATGATGACAGCGCATCAGCCCCAGCATTTT. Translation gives CASSMMTAHQPQHF.

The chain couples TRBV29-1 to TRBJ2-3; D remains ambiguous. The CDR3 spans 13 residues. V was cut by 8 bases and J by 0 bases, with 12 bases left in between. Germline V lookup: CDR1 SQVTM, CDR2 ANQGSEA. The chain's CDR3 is CSFVPLSTDTQYF. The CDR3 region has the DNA TGCAGCTTCGTCCCCCTGAGCACAGATACGCAGTATTTT.

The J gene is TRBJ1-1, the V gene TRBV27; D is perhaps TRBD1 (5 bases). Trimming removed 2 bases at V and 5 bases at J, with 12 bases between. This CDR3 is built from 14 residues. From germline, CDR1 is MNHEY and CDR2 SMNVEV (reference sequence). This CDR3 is CASSLVAGFTEAFF. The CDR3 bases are TGTGCCAGCAGTTTAGTCGCAGGGTTTACTGAAGCTTTCTTT.

The CDR3 loop reads CASSTTDFSGRSRQYF. The CDR3 bases are TGTGCCAGCAGCACAACAGATTTTAGCGGGAGGAGTCGGCAGTACTTC. The chain couples TRBV13 to TRBJ2-7; TRBD2 aligns across 10 bases. Trimming removed 5 bases from V and 9 bases from J; junction bases left unmatched: 16. The CDR3 has 16 amino acids. Germline lookup yields CDR1 PRHDT and CDR2 FYEKMQ (reference sequence).